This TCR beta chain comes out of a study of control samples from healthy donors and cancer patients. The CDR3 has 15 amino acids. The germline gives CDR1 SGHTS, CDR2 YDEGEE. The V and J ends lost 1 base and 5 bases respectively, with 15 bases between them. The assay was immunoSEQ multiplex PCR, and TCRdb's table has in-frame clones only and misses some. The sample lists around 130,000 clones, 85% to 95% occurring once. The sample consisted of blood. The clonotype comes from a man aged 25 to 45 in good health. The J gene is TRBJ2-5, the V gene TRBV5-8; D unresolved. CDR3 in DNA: TGTGCCAGCAGCTTGATCAGTCAGAAAGGGGAGACCCAGTACTTC. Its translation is CASSLISQKGETQYF.